The rows below give T cell receptor beta chains drawn from one sample of a study of early stage breast cancer tumors. Produced via immunoSEQ multiplex PCR; TCRdb's table is partial and in-frame only. The top ten hold 11% of the sample, which has about 6,000 clones, around three quarters seen once. Sequenced sample: normal breast tissue next to the tumor. The source is a person aged 70 to 79 with breast cancer. Both conserved end residues are part of each CDR3. D genes are given only for firm matches.

D: -
V: TRBV11-3
CDR3: CASSLEGGQNTEAFF

D: TRBD1
V: TRBV6-5
CDR3: CASSPQGAEQYF

D: -
V: TRBV28
CDR3: CASRLQDNYGYTF

D: -
V: TRBV27
CDR3: CASSLTDRKTSGYTF

D: -
V: TRBV29-1
CDR3: CSVESPQRRTYNEQFF

D: TRBD1
V: TRBV19
CDR3: CASIGTGSAEQYF

D: -
V: TRBV6-5
CDR3: CASGVEQYF

D: TRBD1
V: TRBV11-2
CDR3: CASSLGTGAKPQHF

D: TRBD1
V: TRBV7-8
CDR3: CASSARQGLTEAFF

D: TRBD2
V: TRBV2
CDR3: CASSLGLAGGPGDEQYF

D: -
V: TRBV9
CDR3: CASSRHSEGYEQYF

D: -
V: TRBV9
CDR3: CASSIDGSYEQYF

D: -
V: TRBV19
CDR3: CASSIELLYGYTF

D: -
V: TRBV6-1
CDR3: CASSENRVFSGNTIYF

D: -
V: TRBV7-9
CDR3: CASSFQRREDTQYF

D: -
V: TRBV7-9
CDR3: CASSKAGAHEQYF

D: TRBD1
V: TRBV5-6
CDR3: CASSPAGTGGWGYTF

D: -
V: TRBV28
CDR3: CASSLTRQNEQYF

D: -
V: TRBV28
CDR3: CASSEETQYF

D: TRBD2
V: TRBV4-3
CDR3: CASSQISGGPEETQYF

D: -
V: TRBV4-2
CDR3: CASSPLRNTEAFF

D: TRBD1
V: TRBV28
CDR3: CASSLITGTGTYEQYF

D: TRBD2
V: TRBV6-4
CDR3: CATLAGGYEQYF

D: -
V: TRBV7-2
CDR3: CASWAGGNSPLHF

D: -
V: TRBV7-7
CDR3: CASSLDGETEAFF

D: -
V: TRBV29-1
CDR3: CSVALAGGYTF

D: TRBD1
V: TRBV27
CDR3: CASSSPGQATYEQYF

D: -
V: TRBV6-5
CDR3: CASSGSRSGYTF